This is a list of T cell receptor beta chains from one sample in a study of T-cell memory formation after mild COVID-19. TCRdb reanalysed the 5' RACE reads using MiXCR and keeps one entry per CDR3 protein. The repertoire includes roughly 190,000 distinct CDR3 sequences, roughly a tenth of them detected once, and just over 3% sits in the top ten. Material: PBMCs or a T cell subset sorted from them (not recorded which). The receptors derive from a man aged 18 to 35 who had mild COVID-19 (a few samples of this study predate the infection). Cell type and time point are not known. Each CDR3 is given with its conserved first and last residue. Each record gives: J gene, V gene, clone size, D gene, CDR3 DNA, CDR3 protein. D genes are given only for firm matches. Only some rows state a clone size, as once, few, many or a class for expanded clones.

>TRBJ2-7|TRBV5-5|.|TRBD1
TGTGCCAGCAGCTTTTCCGGGACAGGGGGCCTCGAGCAGTACTTC
CASSFSGTGGLEQYF
>TRBJ2-4|TRBV6-2/TRBV6-3|.|.
TGTGCCAGCAGAACCCACCTGCGGGGCGGTATTCAGTACTTC
CASRTHLRGGIQYF
>TRBJ1-1|TRBV5-1|.|TRBD1
TGCGCCAGCAGCGGCGACAGGGGAAACACTGAAGCTTTCTTT
CASSGDRGNTEAFF
>TRBJ2-1|TRBV20-1|few|TRBD2
TGCAGTGCTAGTGAGCGGGGGGCGAATGAGCAGTTCTTC
CSASERGANEQFF
>TRBJ1-2|TRBV5-1|few|.
TGCGCCAGCAGCTCCCAGGGGTTTGCTGGCCTGGGCTACACCTTC
CASSSQGFAGLGYTF
>TRBJ2-5|TRBV20-1|.|TRBD2
TGCAGTGCTAGAGATGGGACTAGTATTTTAGAGACCCAGTACTTC
CSARDGTSILETQYF
>TRBJ2-2|TRBV5-1|many|.
TGCGCCACCCGTCCTAGCGCGAACACCGGGGAGCTGTTTTTT
CATRPSANTGELFF
>TRBJ1-2|TRBV28|.|.
TGTGCCATCTGGGGGACGCACTATGGCTACACCTTC
CAIWGTHYGYTF
>TRBJ1-5|TRBV4-1|few|.
TGCGCCAGCAGCCTATTCCGGGACAGCAATCAGCCCCAGCATTTT
CASSLFRDSNQPQHF
>TRBJ2-2|TRBV6-5|few|.
TGTGCCAGCAGTTGGGGGGGGCTCACCGGGGAGCTGTTTTTT
CASSWGGLTGELFF
>TRBJ2-3|TRBV7-3|.|.
TGTGCCAGCAGCTCCGGATACTTATCCGATACGCAGTATTTT
CASSSGYLSDTQYF